The next 25 T cell receptor beta chains were all read from a single sample in a study of tumor and adjacent non-tumor tissue in lung cancer. RNA was extracted from bulk tissue without any cell sorting. Three rounds of nested PCR, following a modified ARM-PCR protocol, produced the TCRbeta library. TCRdb re-called the multiplex PCR reads with MiXCR, one entry per CDR3 protein. Of about 85,000 distinct CDR3 sequences detected, roughly two thirds appear once; the ten largest clones hold around 14%. Sequenced input: lung tumor tissue. All receptors derive from a man between 70 and 80 years old with non-small cell lung cancer.

The chain is built from TRBV2 and TRBJ2-5, with D tentatively TRBD2 (6 bases). This CDR3 region has 15 residues. Germline V gene data show CDR1 as SNHLY and CDR2 as FYNNEI. The ends were cut back, 7 bases at V and 5 bases at J, with 20 bases in the middle. The CDR3 loop is CASNDIRESVETQYF. CDR3 DNA: TGTGCCAGCAATGATATTCGGGAGAGCGTCGAGACCCAGTACTTC.

The V gene is TRBV12-3 or TRBV12-4, the J gene TRBJ1-1; perhaps TRBD1 as D (5 bases). This CDR3 has 13 residues. The germline V and J ends were trimmed by 3 bases and 6 bases, with 11 bases remaining between them. In nucleotides, the CDR3 is TGTGCCAGCAGTTTGGCAGGGTGGGCTGAAGCTTTCTTT. Amino acids: CASSLAGWAEAFF.

V usage is TRBV4-1 and J usage is TRBJ2-7; 7 bases align to TRBD2. V lost 0 bases and J lost 13; bases outside the gene matches: 18. The CDR3 has 16 residues. Germline assignment: CDR1 MGHRA and CDR2 YSYEKL. CDR3 nucleotide sequence: TGCGCCAGCAGCCAAGATCGGGTAGCGGGCTACTGCGAGCTTTACTTC. This translates into CASSQDRVAGYCELYF.

This chain joins TRBV15 and TRBJ1-2; a possible D gene is TRBD1 (5 bases). Trimming pared 9 bases from V and 4 bases from J, leaving 21 bases between. Germline V CDR1 and CDR2: LNHNV, YYDKDF (reference sequence). The CDR3 has 15 residues. CDR3 in amino acids: CATNSEVTGAYGYTF. CDR3 DNA: TGTGCCACTAACTCGGAAGTAACAGGTGCCTATGGCTACACCTTC. Filled out from reference TRBV15 and TRBJ1-2, the complete variable domain reads DAMVIQNPRYQVTQFGKPVTLSCSQTLNHNVMYWYQQKSSQAPKLLFHYYDKDFNNEADTPDNFQSRRPNTSFCFLDIRSPGLGDTAMYLCATNSEVTGAYGYTFGSGTRLTVV.

This clonotype came up many times. V and J are TRBV10-3 and TRBJ1-1; a weak D match, TRBD1 (5 bases). V lost 3 bases and J 7 bases, leaving 6 bases between the germline ends. The CDR3 runs to 11 residues. Germline V lookup: CDR1 ENHRY, CDR2 SYGVKD. The CDR3 is CAISDQGEAFF. The DNA for the CDR3 is TGTGCCATCAGTGATCAGGGTGAAGCTTTCTTT.

The chain uses TRBV6-5 and TRBJ2-3, with D possibly matching TRBD2 (5 bases). The CDR3 spans 14 residues. V dropped 5 bases and J dropped 5 bases, with 14 bases sitting between them. Germline loops: CDR1 MNHEY, CDR2 SVGAGI. The chain's CDR3 is CASSTVRRKDTQYF. The CDR3 bases are TGTGCCAGCAGTACAGTCAGGAGGAAAGATACGCAGTATTTT.

Here the CDR3 DNA reads TGTGCCAGCAGCCTTCTCGCGGGGATGAGCTATGAGCAGTACTTC. Encoded protein: CASSLLAGMSYEQYF. The gene calls are TRBV14 and TRBJ2-7, with D possibly being TRBD2 (6 bases). From germline, CDR1 is SGHDN and CDR2 FVKESK. With 4 bases removed from V and 7 bases from J, the gap between germline ends came to 20 bases. The CDR3 totals 15 residues.

On this clonotype itself: The junction shows a germline mismatch at one end, possibly a read error. The V gene is TRBV10-3, the J gene TRBJ1-1; TRBD1 matches 7 bases. Germline CDR1 is ENHRY and CDR2 is SYGVKD. The CDR3 is made up of 16 amino acids. CDR3 residues: CAISEGGGPLNTEAFF. For the CDR3, the DNA is TGTGCCATCAGTGAGGGAGGGGGCCCGTTGAACACTGAAGCCTTCTTT.

The sample holds many counts of this clonotype. The chain's CDR3 is CASSQEGTGGNEQYF. For the CDR3, the DNA is TGCGCCAGCAGCCAAGAAGGGACAGGGGGCAACGAGCAGTACTTC. The rearrangement joins TRBV4-1 to TRBJ2-7, with TRBD1 matching over 12 bases. The germline V gene has CDR1 MGHRA and CDR2 YSYEKL. The trim removed 0 bases at V and 5 bases at J, leaving 2 bases unmatched. There are 15 residues in the CDR3.

Concerning this clonotype: Without the conserved terminal phenylalanine or tryptophan, this CDR3 likely stems from a read error. CDR3 sequence reads: CATSDPARDEQFI. CDR3 DNA sequence: TGTGCCACCAGTGATCCGGCTAGAGATGAGCAGTTCATC. V gene TRBV24-1 combines with J gene TRBJ2-1; D gene uncertain. V shed 3 bases and J shed 8 bases, with 10 bases lying between them. CDR3 size: 13 residues. Germline CDR1 KGHDR, CDR2 SFDVKD.

Of note for this clonotype: This may arise from a read error, as a much more abundant clone is one base away. The chain links TRBV6-2 or TRBV6-3 to TRBJ2-3; 10 bases align to TRBD1. The CDR3 runs to 15 residues. Germline values: CDR1 MNHEY, CDR2 SVGEGT. Trimming removed 7 bases from V and 3 bases from J; junction bases left unmatched: 7. This chain's CDR3 is CASNSVGQGTDTQYF. The CDR3 DNA reads TGTGCCAGCAATTCGGTGGGACAGGGGACAGATACGCAGTATTTT.

The chain has TRBV11-2 and TRBJ2-7; D gene unclear. Per the germline V gene, CDR1 is SGHAT and CDR2 is FQNNGV. This CDR3 spans 12 amino acids. The V and J ends lost 2 bases and 3 bases respectively, with 5 bases between them. The CDR3 sequence is CASSLCGYEQYF. CDR3 nucleotides: TGTGCCAGCAGCTTATGCGGCTACGAGCAGTACTTC.

This clonotype was found many times. The rearrangement uses TRBV6-5 and TRBJ2-7; D possibly corresponds to TRBD1 (5 bases). The CDR3 extends over 15 amino acids. V was pared by 0 bases and J by 1 base, with 10 bases between. Per germline, CDR1 MNHEY and CDR2 SVGAGI. CDR3 DNA sequence: TGTGCCAGCAGTTACTCGGGGCGGTCTTCCTACGAGCAGTACTTC. This encodes CASSYSGRSSYEQYF.

The rearrangement links TRBV12-3 or TRBV12-4 to TRBJ1-5; maybe TRBD1 (5 bases). The V end was cut by 4 bases, the J end by 10 bases, with 23 bases between. The CDR3 is made up of 16 amino acids. This CDR3 is CASSSQEAAVNNPQHF. The CDR3 DNA sequence: TGTGCCAGCAGTTCACAGGAGGCGGCGGTCAATAATCCCCAGCATTTT.

The rearrangement joins TRBV11-2 to TRBJ2-7, with 10 bases identical to TRBD2. The CDR3 length is 17 residues. With V trimmed by 2 bases and J by 6 bases, 13 bases remained unmatched. Germline CDR1 SGHAT, CDR2 FQNNGV. The CDR3, as DNA: TGTGCCAGCAGCTTAAATCCAGGACTAGCGGAGGTTCGCGAGCAGTACTTC. It encodes CASSLNPGLAEVREQYF.

In the case of this clonotype: Relative to the germline gene, one junction end is altered; a read error may explain this. The chain links TRBV11-1 to TRBJ2-1, with D possibly matching TRBD1 (5 bases). Germline V gives CDR1 SGHAT, CDR2 FQDESV (reference sequence). There are 16 residues in the CDR3. The CDR3 sequence is CVSSQAGAVGRGEQFF. The CDR3 DNA sequence: TGTGTCAGCAGTCAAGCTGGGGCGGTTGGTCGCGGCGAGCAGTTCTTC.

About this clonotype: The junction shows a germline mismatch at one end, possibly a read error. This chain connects TRBV11-2 to TRBJ1-5, with D possibly being TRBD1 (6 bases). This CDR3 is built from 17 residues. The V gene's germline CDR1 is SGHAT and CDR2 FQNNGV. DNA for the CDR3: TGTGCCAGTAGCTTAGCCTGTAGGCAGGGGAGCAGTCAGGCCCAGCATTTT. Protein sequence: CASSLACRQGSSQAQHF.

About this clonotype itself: Given a much more abundant clone one base away, this may be a read error. This chain joins TRBV28 and TRBJ2-1; TRBD2 aligns across 12 bases. This CDR3 spans 14 amino acids. Germline values: CDR1 MDHEN, CDR2 SYDVKM. CDR3 loop: CASGASGRVNGQFF. Here the CDR3 DNA reads TGTGCTAGCGGGGCTAGCGGGAGGGTTAATGGGCAGTTCTTC. The variable domain in full, with the rest retrieved from reference TRBV28 and TRBJ2-1, is DVKVTQSSRYLVKRTGEKVFLECVQDMDHENMFWYRQDPGLGLRLIYFSYDVKMKEKGDIPEGYSVSREKKERFSLILESASTNQTSMYLCASGASGRVNGQFFGPGTRLTVL.

Notes on this clonotype: The CDR3 does not close with the conserved phenylalanine or tryptophan, likely indicating a read error. The chain links TRBV29-1 to TRBJ1-5, with D perhaps matching TRBD1 (6 bases). CDR3 length equals 12 residues. Per germline, CDR1 SQVTM and CDR2 ANQGSEA. Trimming left V 6 bases short and J 9 bases short, with 15 bases between. Written as DNA, the CDR3 is TGCAGCGTCCGACAGGAGGATCGGCCCCAGCATTTA. Protein: CSVRQEDRPQHL.

This clonotype was found many times. The rearrangement joins TRBV5-4 to TRBJ2-7, with 13 nucleotides matching TRBD2. CDR3 length equals 15 residues. Germline loops: CDR1 SGHNT, CDR2 YYREEE (reference sequence). Trimming cost V 7 bases and J 3 bases; bases outside gene matches: 7. The CDR3 here is CASRDGTSGVYEQYF. CDR3 nucleotides: TGTGCCAGCCGTGACGGGACTAGCGGGGTCTACGAGCAGTACTTC. The full variable domain, its missing parts supplied by reference TRBV5-4 and TRBJ2-7, is ETGVTQSPTHLIKTRGQQVTLRCSSQSGHNTVSWYQQALGQGPQFIFQYYREEENGRGNFPPRFSGLQFPNYSSELNVNALELDDSALYLCASRDGTSGVYEQYFGPGTRLTVT.

The V call is TRBV29-1, the J call TRBJ2-3, with D possibly called TRBD1 or TRBD2 (5 bases each). This CDR3 comprises 11 residues. Germline V gives CDR1 SQVTM, CDR2 ANQGSEA. Trimming took 6 bases from V and 15 from J, leaving 19 bases between them. The CDR3 region is CSVPLGDIQYF. CDR3 nucleotides: TGCAGCGTCCCACTGGGGGATATCCAATATTTT.

The CDR3 spells CSVEWADGELFF. The DNA for the CDR3 is TGCAGCGTTGAATGGGCCGACGGGGAGCTGTTTTTT. The J gene is TRBJ2-2, the V gene TRBV29-1, with no clear D. V was clipped by 2 bases and J by 7 bases, with 8 bases between them. The germline V gene encodes CDR1 SQVTM and CDR2 ANQGSEA. The CDR3 has 12 residues.

This clonotype occurred many times. The chain joins TRBV30 to TRBJ2-7, with a tentative D call TRBD1 (6 bases). The germline CDR1 and CDR2 sequences are GTSNPN and SVGIG (reference sequence). The CDR3 length is 14 residues. V dropped 2 bases and J dropped 3 bases, with 14 bases sitting between them. CDR3 residues: CAWSSPTGLYEQYF. CDR3 coding DNA: TGTGCCTGGAGTTCCCCCACAGGGCTCTACGAGCAGTACTTC.

Regarding this clonotype: A single base separates this from a much larger clone, so it may be a read error. The chain links TRBV5-4 to TRBJ2-3, with 8 bases matching TRBD2. In germline, CDR1 is SGHNT, CDR2 YYREEE (reference sequence). CDR3 length: 18 residues. The trim removed 4 bases at V and 4 bases at J, leaving 17 bases unmatched. CDR3 region: CASSLPGLGGGFSDTQYF. The CDR3 DNA is TGTGCCAGCAGCCTGCCGGGACTAGGGGGAGGGTTTTCAGATACGCAGTATTTT.

On this clonotype: This may arise from a read error, as a much more abundant clone is one base away. The gene calls are TRBV6-5 and TRBJ2-4; TRBD1 or TRBD2 may be the D gene (7 bases each). The germline CDR1 and CDR2 sequences are MNHEY and SVGAGI. The CDR3 runs 14 residues. CDR3 nucleotides: TGTGCCGGCAGGGGGGGAATAGCCAAAAACATTCAGTACTTC. It yields the protein CAGRGGIAKNIQYF.